Each of the 25 T cell receptor beta chains below was sequenced from the same sample in a study of T-cell reconstitution after alpha-beta-depleted transplantation in children. As it was prepared, the TCRbeta library received unique molecular identifiers. TCRdb redid the calling of the PCR reads with MiXCR, one entry per CDR3 protein. The repertoire includes about 200,000 distinct CDR3 sequences, under 8.5% of them detected once, and around 5% sits in the top ten. The sequences come from PBMCs, collected before TCRalphabeta/CD19-depleted stem cell transplant. Receptors were obtained from a boy younger than 10 with acute lymphoblastic leukemia, due to receive a stem cell transplant.

V usage is TRBV11-2 and J usage is TRBJ2-3, with no clear D. CDR1 is SGHAT and CDR2 is FQNNGV in the germline V gene. The CDR3 extends over 14 amino acids. With 3 bases removed from V and 3 bases from J, the gap between germline ends came to 10 bases. The DNA of the CDR3 is TGTGCCAGCAGCTTGTTGGTCTCAACAGATACGCAGTATTTT. Its translation: CASSLLVSTDTQYF.

This clonotype showed up many times. V gene TRBV28 combines with J gene TRBJ1-2; D is unresolved. The CDR3 contains 11 residues. Germline CDR1 reads MDHEN; CDR2 reads SYDVKM. The V end was cut by 6 bases, the J end by 7 bases, with 9 bases between. CDR3: CASRANVGYTF. CDR3 DNA: TGTGCCAGCAGGGCCAACGTTGGCTACACCTTC.

The chain couples TRBV14 to TRBJ1-1; a weak D match, TRBD1 (6 bases). Trimming pared 2 bases from V and 2 bases from J, leaving 9 bases between. The CDR3 covers 14 residues. Germline CDR1 and CDR2: SGHDN and FVKESK. CDR3 DNA: TGTGCCAGCAGCCAATGGGGGGCAAACACTGAAGCTTTCTTT. The encoded protein is CASSQWGANTEAFF.

This clonotype appeared many times. J is TRBJ2-2 and V is TRBV6-2 or TRBV6-3; D is undetermined. Germline V lookup: CDR1 MNHEY, CDR2 SVGEGT. This CDR3 is 11 amino acids long. With 5 bases removed from V and 8 bases from J, the gap between germline ends came to 6 bases. Written as DNA, the CDR3 is TGTGCCAGCAGTCCCTCAGGGGAGCTGTTTTTT. Protein product: CASSPSGELFF.

This clonotype has a count of ten or more. This chain uses TRBV5-1 with TRBJ2-1; TRBD2 matches at 12 bases. The germline gives CDR1 SGHRS, CDR2 YFSETQ. Unmatched junction bases numbered 10, after V lost 4 bases and J lost 8 bases. The CDR3 covers 16 residues. CDR3 nucleotides: TGCGCCAGCAGCCGAGCACTAGCGGGAGGAGAGGATGAGCAGTTCTTC. Encoded protein: CASSRALAGGEDEQFF.

The sample holds many counts of this clonotype. V gene TRBV12-3 or TRBV12-4 combines with J gene TRBJ2-7; 7 nucleotides agree with TRBD1. Germline trimming cut 6 bases from V and 2 bases from J; bases unmatched to any gene: 7. The CDR3 extends over 14 amino acids. As DNA, the CDR3 is TGTGCCAGCAGACCCGCTGACAGGGCCTACGAGCAGTACTTC. Protein: CASRPADRAYEQYF.

By proportion, this clonotype is medium-sized. The chain employs TRBV5-1 and TRBJ2-2; 9 nucleotides match TRBD1. The CDR3 runs to 18 residues. Germline loops: CDR1 SGHRS, CDR2 YFSETQ. V gave up 1 base and J gave up 5 bases; unmatched junction bases: 12. In nucleotides, the CDR3 is TGCGCCAGCAGCTTGATGGTCTCCGGGACAGGGCAAACCGGGGAGCTGTTTTTT. Translated, it gives CASSLMVSGTGQTGELFF.

In its sample, this clonotype was seen a few times. This chain joins TRBV20-1 and TRBJ2-3; maybe TRBD1 (6 bases). The CDR3 has 17 amino acids. CDR1 DFQATT and CDR2 SNEGSKA come from the germline V gene (reference sequence). V was trimmed by 3 bases and J by 2 bases, leaving 21 bases between them. The CDR3 nucleotides read TGCAGTGCTAGTGTACTGGGGGCGAAAAAATCCACAGATACGCAGTATTTT. Its translation is CSASVLGAKKSTDTQYF.

This clonotype was picked up many times. The rearrangement joins TRBV7-2 to TRBJ2-7; D remains ambiguous. Trimming removed 2 bases at V and 0 bases at J, with 11 bases between. The CDR3 contains 15 residues. From germline, CDR1 is SGHTA and CDR2 FQGNSA. CDR3 amino acids: CASSLTEESSYEQYF. For the CDR3, the DNA is TGTGCCAGCAGCTTAACTGAGGAGAGCTCCTACGAGCAGTACTTC.

The chain combines TRBV27 with TRBJ2-5; no reliable D call. V lost 0 bases, J lost 1 base, and 12 bases lay in between. Germline-derived CDR1 and CDR2 are MNHEY and SMNVEV (reference sequence). This CDR3 spans 16 amino acids. The CDR3 region has the DNA TGTGCCAGCAGTTTATCGATCTCTGGCCCCCAAGAGACCCAGTACTTC. Its translation: CASSLSISGPQETQYF.

V is TRBV18 and J is TRBJ2-3; possible D gene TRBD1, 5 bases. In germline, CDR1 is KGHSH, CDR2 LQKENI. This CDR3 has 16 amino acids. V was trimmed by 5 bases and J by 8 bases, leaving 23 bases between them. CDR3 region: CASSSSQGYAMGTQYF. The CDR3 nucleotides are TGTGCCAGCTCATCGTCGCAGGGCTATGCGATGGGTACGCAGTATTTT.

The chain uses TRBV11-2 and TRBJ2-7; D may match TRBD1 or TRBD2 (6 bases each). CDR3 length equals 18 residues. Trimming pared 0 bases from V and 2 bases from J, leaving 20 bases between. Germline-derived CDR1 and CDR2 are SGHAT and FQNNGV. The CDR3: CASSLDELGGPRTYEQYF. The CDR3 DNA is TGTGCCAGCAGCTTAGACGAACTTGGGGGGCCTCGGACCTACGAGCAGTACTTC.

This clonotype was seen ten or more times. J is TRBJ2-1 and V is TRBV20-1; 7 nucleotides align to TRBD2. Per the germline V gene, CDR1 is DFQATT and CDR2 is SNEGSKA (reference sequence). The V and J ends lost 5 bases and 0 bases, in that order; junction bases with no gene match: 4. The CDR3 is 14 amino acids. The chain's CDR3 is CSAARLASYNEQFF. CDR3 nucleotide sequence: TGCAGTGCTGCCCGACTAGCCTCCTACAATGAGCAGTTCTTC.

The gene calls are TRBV5-1 and TRBJ2-3, with D hard to call. This CDR3 spans 13 amino acids. CDR1 is SGHRS and CDR2 is YFSETQ in the germline V gene. Trimming cost V 5 bases and J 6 bases, with 13 bases left between them. This chain's CDR3 is CASRGAGSDTQYF. The DNA of the CDR3 is TGCGCCAGCAGAGGAGCCGGATCGGATACGCAGTATTTT.

This clonotype came up a few times. This chain links TRBV27 with TRBJ1-1, with D tentatively TRBD1 (5 bases). Trimming pared 5 bases from V and 6 bases from J, leaving 25 bases between. Germline CDR1 MNHEY, CDR2 SMNVEV (reference sequence). The CDR3 contains 17 residues. The CDR3 nucleotides are TGTGCCAGCAGTGCTCAACCGGGACGGAGAAGAAGAGCTGAAGCTTTCTTT. Its protein product is CASSAQPGRRRRAEAFF.

In regard to this clonotype: A much larger clone differs by one base, so this may be a read error. This chain connects TRBV29-1 to TRBJ1-3; 8 nucleotides align to TRBD1. Germline CDR1 and CDR2: SQVTM and ANQGSEA. The ends lost 4 bases at V and 0 bases at J; junction bases unmatched: 8. CDR3 length: 16 amino acids. CDR3 amino acids: CSVAQGARISGNTIYF. For the CDR3, the DNA is TGCAGCGTTGCGCAGGGGGCGCGGATCTCTGGAAACACCATATATTTT.

In its sample, this clonotype was seen many times. The CDR3 reads CSVGSDRWEQYF. CDR3 sequence (DNA): TGCAGCGTTGGGTCGGACAGATGGGAGCAGTACTTC. The rearrangement joins TRBV29-1 to TRBJ2-7; D perhaps matches TRBD1 (6 bases). The CDR3 loop spans 12 amino acids. From germline, CDR1 is SQVTM and CDR2 ANQGSEA. V was pared by 4 bases and J by 7 bases, with 14 bases between.

This chain links TRBV9 with TRBJ2-2, with D perhaps TRBD1 (6 bases). The V and J ends lost 6 bases and 0 bases respectively, with 12 bases between them. Germline loops: CDR1 SGDLS, CDR2 YYNGEE. The CDR3 loop spans 15 amino acids. The CDR3 region is CASTSQGTNTGELFF. The CDR3 DNA sequence: TGTGCCAGCACCTCGCAGGGGACGAACACCGGGGAGCTGTTTTTT.

Points on this clonotype: A much larger clone sits a single nucleotide away, making a read error possible. The chain uses TRBV6-2 or TRBV6-3 and TRBJ2-2; D assignment may be TRBD1 or TRBD2 (5 bases each). The CDR3 has 15 amino acids. Germline assignment: CDR1 MNHEY and CDR2 SVGEGT. The CDR3 is CPSSYGAASAGELFF. The CDR3 DNA is TGTCCCAGCAGTTACGGGGCGGCCTCTGCCGGGGAGCTGTTTTTT.

At least ten counts were recorded for this clonotype. The chain recombines TRBV2 with TRBJ2-7, with a tentative D call TRBD1 (5 bases). The CDR3 has 13 residues. The ends were cut back, 6 bases at V and 0 bases at J, with 9 bases in the middle. CDR1 is SNHLY, CDR2 FYNNEI, per germline. The CDR3: CASRVDSSYEQYF. DNA of the CDR3: TGTGCCAGCAGGGTAGACAGCTCCTACGAGCAGTACTTC.

A few counts support this clonotype. J is TRBJ2-1 and V is TRBV7-9, with 8 bases fitting TRBD2. J was trimmed by 5 bases and V by 1 base; bases with no gene match: 4. CDR3 size: 15 residues. From germline, CDR1 is SEHNR and CDR2 FQNEAQ (reference sequence). The CDR3 DNA reads TGTGCCAGCAGCTTAGAAGCGGGAGTAGACAATGAGCAGTTCTTC. This gives the protein CASSLEAGVDNEQFF.

This clonotype was counted ten times or more. The chain combines TRBV27 with TRBJ2-5; possibly TRBD1 or TRBD2 for D (5 bases each). The germline gives CDR1 MNHEY, CDR2 SMNVEV (reference sequence). The CDR3 totals 13 residues. The ends were cut back, 7 bases at V and 4 bases at J, with 13 bases in the middle. The CDR3 coding sequence is TGTGCCAGCAAGGGGAGTGATAGAGAGACCCAGTACTTC. Protein: CASKGSDRETQYF.

In its sample, this clonotype was seen many times. The chain joins TRBV7-2 to TRBJ2-1; D not resolved. Germline loops: CDR1 SGHTA, CDR2 FQGNSA. With 5 bases removed from V and 5 bases from J, the gap between germline ends came to 13 bases. There are 14 residues in the CDR3. The CDR3 spells CASSPPGWDNEQFF. The DNA for the CDR3 is TGTGCCAGCAGCCCCCCAGGTTGGGACAATGAGCAGTTCTTC.

This clonotype showed up many times. The rearrangement uses TRBV20-1 and TRBJ2-1, with TRBD2 identical over 13 bases. This CDR3 comprises 14 residues. Germline CDR1 is DFQATT and CDR2 is SNEGSKA (reference sequence). V trimming: 6 bases; J trimming: 6 bases; junction bases outside the gene matches: 5. The CDR3 loop reads CSAYTSGGANEQFF. The CDR3 nucleotides are TGCAGTGCATATACTAGCGGGGGGGCCAATGAGCAGTTCTTC.

The rearrangement uses TRBV5-1 and TRBJ2-7; the D gene is possibly TRBD1 (6 bases). CDR1 SGHRS and CDR2 YFSETQ come from the germline V gene. The CDR3 totals 16 residues. Trimming took 0 bases from V and 9 from J, leaving 22 bases between them. CDR3 protein: CASSLGSYRKLTGQYF. CDR3 in DNA: TGCGCCAGCAGCTTGGGTTCGTACCGAAAGTTGACAGGGCAGTACTTC.